This TCR beta chain is drawn from a study of CD8+ T cells in alopecia areata. Cutaneous lymph node cells were pooled, and they were sorted using CD4, CD8alpha, NKG2D, NKG2ACE and other markers. TCR sequencing used cDNA made by reverse transcription of extracted RNA. Sequencing was performed with immunoSEQ multiplex PCR; in TCRdb, only in-frame clones are kept and a portion is missing. The sample presents just over 3,500 clones, none singletons. This clone appeared many times. Gene names are the mouse ones. The CDR3 extends 4 residues past the end of the read, so its final part is completed from the germline J gene. The CDR3 has 18 residues. Germline values: CDR1 MSHET, CDR2 SYDVDS. The V segment lost 4 bases and the J segment 1 base; nucleotides outside the gene matches: 12.

This sequence originates from a C3H/HeJ mouse with alopecia areata. Strain haplotype (MHC): H2-k. This chain joins TRBV29 and TRBJ2-2, with 7 nucleotides matching TRBD1. The sequencing input was CD8+ T cells sorted from a lymph node. CDR3 DNA (partial): TGTGCTAGCAGTTCTTTTCGTGACAGGGAGGGAAACACCGGG. As protein: CASSSFRDREGNTG. The whole CDR3 sequence is CASSSFRDREGNTGQLYF. Looking up the rest from reference TRBV29 and TRBJ2-2 gives the full variable domain: DMKVTQMPRYLIKRMGENVLLECGQDMSHETMYWYRQDPGLGLQLIYISYDVDSNSEGDIPKGYRVSRKKREHFSLILDSAKTNQTSVYFCASSSFRDREGNTGQLYFGEGSKLTVL.